The rows below give T cell receptor beta chains drawn from one sample of a study of blood T cells in healthy people across ages. TCRdb analysed the 5' RACE reads with MiXCR anew, one entry per CDR3 protein. The table shows some 1.4 million distinct CDR3 sequences, with about 40% occurring only once. Material for sequencing was blood. These receptors all stem from a woman between 18 and 30 years old in good health. Both conserved end residues are part of each CDR3. D genes are given only for firm matches. Size is omitted from some rows. Given values are once, few, many or a class for expanded clones.

size,D,J,V,CDR3,DNA
.,TRBD2,TRBJ2-7,TRBV7-2,CASSFGRSSYEQYF,TGCGCCAGCAGTTTCGGGAGGAGCTCCTACGAGCAGTACTTC
.,TRBD1,TRBJ2-2,TRBV2,CASSDQGVNTGELFF,TGTGCCAGCAGTGACCAGGGGGTGAACACCGGGGAGCTGTTTTTT
.,.,TRBJ1-5,TRBV20-1,CSARDGGADQPQHF,TGCAGTGCTAGAGATGGGGGGGCTGATCAGCCCCAGCATTTT
.,.,TRBJ1-1,TRBV12-3/TRBV12-4,CASSFRAPNTEAFF,TGTGCCAGCAGTTTTCGGGCACCGAACACTGAAGCTTTCTTT
few,.,TRBJ2-6,TRBV12-3/TRBV12-4,CASSLPVSGANVLTF,TGTGCCAGCAGTTTGCCGGTGTCTGGGGCCAACGTCCTGACTTTC
few,TRBD2,TRBJ2-1,TRBV18,CASSPLEAGVRKFF,TGTGCCAGCTCACCCCTGGAGGCGGGAGTTCGTAAGTTCTTC
.,TRBD1,TRBJ2-7,TRBV6-5,CASSRNGQGAYEQYF,TGTGCCAGCAGTAGAAACGGACAGGGGGCTTACGAGCAGTACTTC
few,.,TRBJ2-3,TRBV5-4,CASSFGVTDSTDTQYF,TGTGCCAGCAGCTTTGGTGTAACCGACAGCACAGATACGCAGTATTTT
few,TRBD1,TRBJ1-4,TRBV28,CASSWTGGAFEKLFF,TGTGCCAGCAGTTGGACAGGGGGCGCGTTTGAAAAACTGTTTTTT
.,.,TRBJ1-1,TRBV9,CASSVQAENTEAFF,TGTGCCAGCAGCGTACAGGCTGAGAACACTGAAGCTTTCTTT
few,.,TRBJ1-2,TRBV18,CASSSRGANYGYTF,TGTGCCAGCTCCAGCCGGGGAGCTAACTATGGCTACACCTTC
few,.,TRBJ2-1,TRBV12-3/TRBV12-4,CASRNSAIPPNEQFF,TGTGCCAGCAGAAATAGCGCGATACCACCTAATGAGCAGTTCTTC
few,.,TRBJ2-2,TRBV10-3,CAISDAWLGTGELFF,TGTGCCATCAGTGACGCGTGGCTGGGGACCGGGGAGCTGTTTTTT
once,TRBD2,TRBJ2-3,TRBV2,CASKWGLAGVDTQYF,TGTGCCAGCAAGTGGGGGCTAGCGGGGGTCGATACGCAGTATTTT
.,.,TRBJ2-2,TRBV4-2,CASSPHSPGGAGLARDTGELFF,TGTGCCAGCAGCCCACATTCTCCAGGGGGCGCGGGACTAGCTCGGGACACCGGGGAGCTGTTTTTT
few,.,TRBJ1-2,TRBV5-1,CASSLRGAGPGYTF,TGCGCCAGCAGCTTGAGGGGCGCCGGGCCGGGCTACACCTTC
.,TRBD1,TRBJ2-2,TRBV5-5,CASSFLLQGNGELFF,TGTGCCAGCAGCTTTCTTCTACAGGGGAACGGGGAGCTGTTTTTT
.,.,TRBJ1-2,TRBV29-1,CSVVGQDSNYGYTF,TGCAGCGTTGTCGGGCAGGACTCTAACTATGGCTACACCTTC
.,.,TRBJ1-1,TRBV28,CASSSQQGWDTEAFF,TGTGCCAGCAGTTCTCAACAGGGATGGGACACTGAAGCTTTCTTT
few,.,TRBJ2-4,TRBV7-9,CASSPGQLVAKNIQYF,TGTGCCAGCAGCCCTGGACAGCTAGTAGCCAAAAACATTCAGTACTTC